This T cell receptor beta chain was captured in a study of Ad26.COV2.S vaccination and SARS-CoV-2 variants. V lost 3 bases to trimming and J lost 0 bases, with 17 bases between them. CDR1 SGHNT and CDR2 YENEEA come from the germline V gene. The CDR3 consists of 17 residues. Treatment: around 19 received Ad26.COV2.S at low or high dose, single or two shots; about 5 received placebo; per-sample allocation not given. Following the first vaccine or placebo injection, samples were taken on day 63. Method: immunoSEQ multiplex PCR; TCRdb's copy keeps in-frame clones and lacks some. The repertoire holds 300,000 to 400,000 clones, about 86% seen once, with about 10% in the top ten.

The input for sequencing was peripheral blood, taken in a trial of Ad26.COV2.S vaccine versus placebo. The gene calls are TRBV11-3 and TRBJ1-1; unclear D gene. The sequence was obtained from a person between 18 and 65 years old who received the Ad26.COV2.S COVID-19 vaccine or a placebo. Here the CDR3 reads CASSLSRIVCLNTEAFF. The DNA of the CDR3 is TGTGCCAGCAGCTTGTCCCGAATTGTTTGCTTGAACACTGAAGCTTTCTTT. Full variable domain (missing parts from reference TRBV11-3 and TRBJ1-1): EAGVVQSPRYKIIEKKQPVAFWCNPISGHNTLYWYLQNLGQGPELLIRYENEEAVDDSQLPKDRFSAERLKGVDSTLKIQPAELGDSAVYLCASSLSRIVCLNTEAFFGQGTRLTVV.